This TCR beta chain was retrieved from a study of regulatory T cells in long-lasting Graves disease. Study summary: The study enrolled newly diagnosed Graves' patients on antithyroid drugs under 3 months.

Germline lookup yields CDR1 SGHRS and CDR2 YFSETQ. This CDR3 has 17 amino acids. V was pared by 1 base and J by 3 bases, with 20 bases between. To make TCR beta libraries, researchers used iRepertoire HTBI primers and Arm-PCR of CDR3 regions. One entry per CDR3 protein, called by TCRdb with MiXCR from the multiplex PCR reads. The table shows around 470,000 distinct CDR3 sequences, with 14% occurring only once. The table lists this clonotype with many counts. Regarding time point: newly diagnosed GD, antithyroid drugs for less than 3 months. RNA from PBMCs was the source of the TCR library. A further study also used this sample, focusing on T cells in Graves' hyperthyroidism and ophthalmopathy. This second study notes: Orbital computed tomography and thyroid ultrasound, together with serum TRAb and thyroxine and clinical symptoms, were used for diagnoses. HTBI primers were used for first-round RT-PCR of the TCR CDR3. Blood also contained most expanded thyroid clonotypes above 0.001.

The sequences come from peripheral blood mononuclear cells (PBMCs), collected at new diagnosis, from a patient treated with antithyroid drugs. This receptor was taken from a woman aged 50 to 60 with Graves disease. The chain couples TRBV5-1 to TRBJ2-7; no clear D gene. As DNA, the CDR3 is TGCGCCAGCAGCTTGCGCCCGGACGCATGGGAAATCTACGAGCAGTACTTC. Residues: CASSLRPDAWEIYEQYF. The variable domain in full, with the rest retrieved from reference TRBV5-1 and TRBJ2-7, is KAGVTQTPRYLIKTRGQQVTLSCSPISGHRSVSWYQQTPGQGLQFLFEYFSETQRNKGNFPGRFSGRQFSNSRSEMNVSTLELGDSALYLCASSLRPDAWEIYEQYFGPGTRLTVT.